This T cell receptor beta chain was recovered during a study of control samples from healthy donors and cancer patients. The repertoire was sequenced with immunoSEQ multiplex PCR; TCRdb's copy has only in-frame clones and lacks some. The repertoire has approximately 70,000 clones, 75% to 90% of them found once; the top ten carry 28%. This clonotype was obtained from a man aged 45 to 65 in good health. The material sequenced was blood.

The CDR3 DNA reads TGTGCCAGCAGCACCCCGACAGCAACTAATGAAAAACTGTTTTTT. Translation gives CASSTPTATNEKLFF. The gene calls are TRBV5-4 and TRBJ1-4; possible D gene TRBD1, 5 bases. CDR1 is SGHNT, CDR2 YYREEE, per germline (reference sequence). The CDR3 consists of 15 residues. The ends were cut back, 4 bases at V and 0 bases at J, with 10 bases in the middle.